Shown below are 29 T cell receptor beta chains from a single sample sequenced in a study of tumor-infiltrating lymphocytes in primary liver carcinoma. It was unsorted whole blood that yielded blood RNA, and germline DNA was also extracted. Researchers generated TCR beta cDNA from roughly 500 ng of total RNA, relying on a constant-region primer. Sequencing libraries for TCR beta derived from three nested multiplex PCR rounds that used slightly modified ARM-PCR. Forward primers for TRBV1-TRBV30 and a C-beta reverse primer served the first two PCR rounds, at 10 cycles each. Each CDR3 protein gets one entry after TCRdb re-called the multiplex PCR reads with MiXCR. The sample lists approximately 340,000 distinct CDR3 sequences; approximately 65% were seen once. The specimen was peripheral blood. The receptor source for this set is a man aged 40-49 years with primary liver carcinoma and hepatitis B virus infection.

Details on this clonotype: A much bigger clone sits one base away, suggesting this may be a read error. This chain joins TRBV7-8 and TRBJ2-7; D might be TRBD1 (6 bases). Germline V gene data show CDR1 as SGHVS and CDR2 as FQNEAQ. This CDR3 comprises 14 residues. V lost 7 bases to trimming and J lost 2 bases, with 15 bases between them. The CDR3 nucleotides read TGTGCCAGCATCAGGGGTGATAGGCCCTACGAGCAGTACTTC. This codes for CASIRGDRPYEQYF.

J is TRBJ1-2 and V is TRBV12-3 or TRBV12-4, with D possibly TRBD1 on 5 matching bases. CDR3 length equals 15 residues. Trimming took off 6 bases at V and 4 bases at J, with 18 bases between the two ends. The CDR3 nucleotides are TGTGCCAGCAGCATGGCGGGGACTCATAGCTATGGCTACACCTTC. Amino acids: CASSMAGTHSYGYTF.

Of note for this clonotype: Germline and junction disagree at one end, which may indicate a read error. The CDR3 DNA reads as TGTACTAGCAACCCTAGTGGGACAGGGTTAGAGGGCTTCACCTTC. This encodes CTSNPSGTGLEGFTF. The chain has TRBV11-2 and TRBJ1-2, with 9 positions matching TRBD1. The CDR3 covers 15 residues. CDR1 and CDR2 (germline): SGHAT, FQNNGV. The complete variable domain, with remaining parts taken from reference TRBV11-2 and TRBJ1-2, reads EAGVAQSPRYKIIEKRQSVAFWCNPISGHATLYWYQQILGQGPKLLIQFQNNGVVDDSQLPKDRFSAERLKGVDSTLKIQPAKLEDSAVYLCTSNPSGTGLEGFTFGSGTRLTVV.

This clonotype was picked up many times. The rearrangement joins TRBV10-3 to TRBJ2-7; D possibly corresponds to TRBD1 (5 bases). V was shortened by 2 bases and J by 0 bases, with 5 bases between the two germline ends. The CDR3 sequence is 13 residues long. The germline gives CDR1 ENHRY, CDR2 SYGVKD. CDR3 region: CAISEDSSYEQYF. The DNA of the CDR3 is TGTGCCATCAGTGAGGACAGCTCCTACGAGCAGTACTTC.

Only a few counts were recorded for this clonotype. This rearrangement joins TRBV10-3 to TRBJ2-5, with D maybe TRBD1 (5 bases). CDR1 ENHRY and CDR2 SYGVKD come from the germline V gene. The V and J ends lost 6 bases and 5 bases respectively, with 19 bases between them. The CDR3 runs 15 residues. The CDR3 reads CAISETGSLTETQYF. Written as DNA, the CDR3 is TGTGCCATCAGCGAAACAGGATCCCTAACCGAGACCCAGTACTTC.

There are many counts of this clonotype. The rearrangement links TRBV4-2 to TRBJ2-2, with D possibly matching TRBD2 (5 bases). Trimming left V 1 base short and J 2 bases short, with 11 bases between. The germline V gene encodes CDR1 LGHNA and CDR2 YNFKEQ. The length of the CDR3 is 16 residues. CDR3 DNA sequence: TGTGCCAGCAGCCAAGTAGTAGCGTCCAACACCGGGGAGCTGTTTTTT. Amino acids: CASSQVVASNTGELFF.

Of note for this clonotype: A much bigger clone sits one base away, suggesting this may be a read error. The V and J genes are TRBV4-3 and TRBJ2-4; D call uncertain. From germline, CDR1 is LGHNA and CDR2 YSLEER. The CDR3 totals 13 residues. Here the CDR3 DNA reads TGCGCCAGCGGCCAAGACCTTGGGAACATTCAGTACTTC. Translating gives CASGQDLGNIQYF.

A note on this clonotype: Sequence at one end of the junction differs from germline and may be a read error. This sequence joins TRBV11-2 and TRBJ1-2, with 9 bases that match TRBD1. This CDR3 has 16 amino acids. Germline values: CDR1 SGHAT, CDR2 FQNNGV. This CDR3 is CVSSLTGQGGVPGYTF. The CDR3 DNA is TGTGTCAGCAGCTTAACGGGACAGGGCGGTGTTCCTGGCTACACCTTC.

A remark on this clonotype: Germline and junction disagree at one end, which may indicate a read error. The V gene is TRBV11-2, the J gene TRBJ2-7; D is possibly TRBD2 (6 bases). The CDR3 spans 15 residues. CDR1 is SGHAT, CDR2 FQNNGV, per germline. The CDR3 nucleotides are TGTGCCAGCGGAGGGGCCCGGCAGAGTTCCTACGGGCAGTACTTC. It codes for CASGGARQSSYGQYF.

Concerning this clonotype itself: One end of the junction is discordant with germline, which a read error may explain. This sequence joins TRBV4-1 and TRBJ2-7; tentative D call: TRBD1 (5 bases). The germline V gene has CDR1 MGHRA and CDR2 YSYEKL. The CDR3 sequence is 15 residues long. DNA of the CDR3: TGCGCCAGCAACCAAGACAGTCTCTTCGTAGACGAACAGTACTTC. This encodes CASNQDSLFVDEQYF.

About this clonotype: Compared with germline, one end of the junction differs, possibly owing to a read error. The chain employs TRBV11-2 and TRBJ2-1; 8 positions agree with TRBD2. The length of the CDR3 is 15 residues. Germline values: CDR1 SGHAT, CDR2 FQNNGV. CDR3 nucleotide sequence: TGTGGCAGCAGCTTAGGACCCGGGGGGGGGAATGAGCAGTTCTTC. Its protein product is CGSSLGPGGGNEQFF.

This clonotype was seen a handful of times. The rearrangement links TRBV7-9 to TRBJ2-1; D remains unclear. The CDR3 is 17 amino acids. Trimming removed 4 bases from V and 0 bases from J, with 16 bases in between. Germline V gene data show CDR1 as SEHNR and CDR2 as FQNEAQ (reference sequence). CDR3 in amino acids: CASSSTASVISYNEQFF. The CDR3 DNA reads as TGTGCCAGCAGCTCGACGGCCTCCGTGATCTCCTACAATGAGCAGTTCTTC.

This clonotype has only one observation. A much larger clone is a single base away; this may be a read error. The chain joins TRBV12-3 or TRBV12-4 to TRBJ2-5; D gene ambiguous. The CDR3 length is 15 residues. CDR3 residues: CASNLKVGRMETQYF. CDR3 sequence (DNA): TGTGCCAGCAATTTAAAAGTGGGCCGAATGGAGACCCAGTACTTC.

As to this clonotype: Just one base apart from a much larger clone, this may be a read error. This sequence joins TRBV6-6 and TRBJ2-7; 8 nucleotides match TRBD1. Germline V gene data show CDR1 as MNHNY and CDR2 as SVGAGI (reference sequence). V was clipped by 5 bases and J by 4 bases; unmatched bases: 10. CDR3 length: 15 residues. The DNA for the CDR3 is TGTGCCAGCAGTAACCCGGGCAGGGGGCGGTACGAGCAGTACTTC. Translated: CASSNPGRGRYEQYF.

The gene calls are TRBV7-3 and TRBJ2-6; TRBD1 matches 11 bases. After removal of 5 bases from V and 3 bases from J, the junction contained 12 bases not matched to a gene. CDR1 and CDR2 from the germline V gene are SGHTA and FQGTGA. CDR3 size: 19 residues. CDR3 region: CASSQSPGQGALGANVLTF. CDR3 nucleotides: TGTGCCAGCAGCCAATCTCCCGGACAGGGGGCGCTTGGGGCCAACGTCCTGACTTTC.

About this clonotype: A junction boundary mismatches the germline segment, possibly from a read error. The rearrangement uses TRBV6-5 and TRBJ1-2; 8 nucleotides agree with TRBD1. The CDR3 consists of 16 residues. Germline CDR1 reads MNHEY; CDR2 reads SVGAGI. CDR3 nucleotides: TGTGCCAGCGGTTACTCGACAGGGGCGGGGTCGTATTGCTACACCTTC. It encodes CASGYSTGAGSYCYTF.

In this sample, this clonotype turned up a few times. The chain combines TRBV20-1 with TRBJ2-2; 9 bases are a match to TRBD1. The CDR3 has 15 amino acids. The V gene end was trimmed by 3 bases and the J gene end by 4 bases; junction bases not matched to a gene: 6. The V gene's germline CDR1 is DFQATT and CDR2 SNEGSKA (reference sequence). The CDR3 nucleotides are TGCAGTGCTAGCCCGGGACAGGGAAGCACCGGGGAGCTGTTTTTT. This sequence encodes CSASPGQGSTGELFF.

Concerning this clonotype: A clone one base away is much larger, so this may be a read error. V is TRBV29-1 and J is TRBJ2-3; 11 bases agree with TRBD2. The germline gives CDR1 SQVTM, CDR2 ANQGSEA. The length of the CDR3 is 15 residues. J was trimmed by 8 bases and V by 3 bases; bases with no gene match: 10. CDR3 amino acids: CSVDVSGRDQGTQYF. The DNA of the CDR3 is TGCAGCGTTGATGTTAGCGGGAGGGATCAGGGTACGCAGTATTTT.

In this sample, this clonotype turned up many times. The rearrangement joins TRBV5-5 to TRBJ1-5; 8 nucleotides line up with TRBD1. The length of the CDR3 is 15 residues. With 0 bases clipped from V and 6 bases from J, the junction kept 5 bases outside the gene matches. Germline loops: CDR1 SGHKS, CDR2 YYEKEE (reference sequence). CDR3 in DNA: TGTGCCAGCAGCTTGGGGACAGGGCGTTTTCAGCCCCAGCATTTT. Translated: CASSLGTGRFQPQHF.

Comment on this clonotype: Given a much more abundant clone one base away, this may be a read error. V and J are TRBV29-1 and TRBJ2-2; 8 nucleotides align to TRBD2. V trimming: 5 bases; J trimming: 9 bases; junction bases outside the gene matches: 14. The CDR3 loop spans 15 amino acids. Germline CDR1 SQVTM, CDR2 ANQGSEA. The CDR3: CSVQVAGTGTRELFF. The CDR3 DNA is TGCAGCGTTCAGGTAGCGGGAACTGGTACCAGGGAGCTGTTTTTT.

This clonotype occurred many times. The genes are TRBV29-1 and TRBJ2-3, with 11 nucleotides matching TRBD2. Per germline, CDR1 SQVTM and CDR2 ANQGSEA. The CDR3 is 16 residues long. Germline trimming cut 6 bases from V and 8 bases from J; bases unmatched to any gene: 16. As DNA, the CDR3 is TGCAGCGTGGTCCCAGCCGGAACTAGCGGGAGTGGTACGCAGTATTTT. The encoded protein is CSVVPAGTSGSGTQYF.

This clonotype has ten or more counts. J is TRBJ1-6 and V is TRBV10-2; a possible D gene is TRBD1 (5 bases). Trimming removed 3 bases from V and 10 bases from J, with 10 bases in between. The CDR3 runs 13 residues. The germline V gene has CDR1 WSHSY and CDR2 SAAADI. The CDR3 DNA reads TGCGCCAGCAGTGACAGGGTCCTCTCACCCCTCCACTTT. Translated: CASSDRVLSPLHF.

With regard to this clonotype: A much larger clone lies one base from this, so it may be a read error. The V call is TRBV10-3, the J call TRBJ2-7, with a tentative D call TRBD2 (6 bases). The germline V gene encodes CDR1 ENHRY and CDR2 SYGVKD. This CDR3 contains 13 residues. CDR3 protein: CAIGERAHYEQYF. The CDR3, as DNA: TGTGCCATCGGTGAGCGGGCCCACTACGAGCAGTACTTC.

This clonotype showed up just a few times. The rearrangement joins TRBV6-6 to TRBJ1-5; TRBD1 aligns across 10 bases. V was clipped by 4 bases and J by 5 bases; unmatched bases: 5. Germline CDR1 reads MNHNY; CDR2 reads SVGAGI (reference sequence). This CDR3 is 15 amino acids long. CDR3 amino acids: CASSSGTGVDQPQHF. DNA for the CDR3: TGTGCCAGCAGTTCCGGGACAGGGGTGGATCAGCCCCAGCATTTT.

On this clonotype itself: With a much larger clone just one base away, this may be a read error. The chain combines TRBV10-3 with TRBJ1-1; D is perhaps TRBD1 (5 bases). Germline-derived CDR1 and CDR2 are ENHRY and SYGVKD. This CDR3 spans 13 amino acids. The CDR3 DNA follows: TGTGCCATCGGTGAACAGGAGGGCACTGAAGCTTTCTTT. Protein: CAIGEQEGTEAFF.

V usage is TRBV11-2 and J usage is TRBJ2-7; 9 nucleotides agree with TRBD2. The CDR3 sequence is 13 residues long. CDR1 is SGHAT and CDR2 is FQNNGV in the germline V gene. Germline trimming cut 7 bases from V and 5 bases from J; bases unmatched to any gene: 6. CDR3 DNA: TGTGCCAGCAATAGCGGGAGTACCCACGAGCAGTACTTC. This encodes CASNSGSTHEQYF. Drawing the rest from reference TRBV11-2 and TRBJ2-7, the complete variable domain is EAGVAQSPRYKIIEKRQSVAFWCNPISGHATLYWYQQILGQGPKLLIQFQNNGVVDDSQLPKDRFSAERLKGVDSTLKIQPAKLEDSAVYLCASNSGSTHEQYFGPGTRLTVT.

In nucleotides, the CDR3 is TGTGCCAGCAGCCCCAAGTTCTCTGGGGCCAACGTCCTGACTTTC. Protein: CASSPKFSGANVLTF. V and J are TRBV6-5 and TRBJ2-6; no firm D call. The germline gives CDR1 MNHEY, CDR2 SVGAGI. Trimming took 6 bases from V and 0 from J, leaving 9 bases between them. The CDR3 extends over 15 amino acids.

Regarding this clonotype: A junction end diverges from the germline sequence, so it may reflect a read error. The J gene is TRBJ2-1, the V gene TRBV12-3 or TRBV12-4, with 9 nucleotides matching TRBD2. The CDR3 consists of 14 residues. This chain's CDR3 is CAGSLAGAENEQFF. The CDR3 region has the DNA TGTGCCGGCAGCTTAGCGGGAGCAGAGAATGAGCAGTTCTTC.

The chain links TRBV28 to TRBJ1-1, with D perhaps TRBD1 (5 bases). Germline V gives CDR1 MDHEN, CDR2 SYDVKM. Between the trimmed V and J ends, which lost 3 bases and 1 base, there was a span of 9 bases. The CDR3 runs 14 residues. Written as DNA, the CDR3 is TGTGCCAGCAGTTTCCAGGGTGAGAACACTGAAGCTTTCTTT. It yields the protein CASSFQGENTEAFF. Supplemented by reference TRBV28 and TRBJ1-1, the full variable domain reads DVKVTQSSRYLVKRTGEKVFLECVQDMDHENMFWYRQDPGLGLRLIYFSYDVKMKEKGDIPEGYSVSREKKERFSLILESASTNQTSMYLCASSFQGENTEAFFGQGTRLTVV.